A single sample is the source of the 28 T cell receptor beta chains below, sequenced in a study of T-cell reconstitution after alpha-beta-depleted transplantation in children. Unique molecular identifiers were incorporated during preparation of the TCRbeta library. TCRdb recomputed calls from the PCR reads with MiXCR, one row per CDR3 protein. The sample contains about 210,000 distinct CDR3 sequences, approximately 15% of which appear only once. The sequenced sample was PBMCs, mostly from graft donor cells, obtained 360 days after TCRalphabeta/CD19-depleted stem cell transplant. These receptors were obtained from a male patient aged 2 to 10 who had a stem cell transplant for acute lymphoblastic leukemia, so the T cells may come from the graft donor.

This clonotype was counted at least ten times. V gene TRBV29-1 combines with J gene TRBJ1-1, with 7 positions matching TRBD1. V gave up 7 bases and J gave up 3 bases; unmatched junction bases: 5. Germline CDR1 SQVTM, CDR2 ANQGSEA. The CDR3 is made up of 12 amino acids. This chain's CDR3 is CSGLTGDTEAFF. DNA of the CDR3: TGCAGCGGGTTAACAGGGGACACTGAAGCTTTCTTT.

Ten or more counts support this clonotype. The chain has TRBV25-1 and TRBJ1-6; TRBD1 might be the D (5 bases). Trimming removed 7 bases at V and 6 bases at J, with 16 bases between. The CDR3 has 15 residues. From germline, CDR1 is MGHDK and CDR2 SYGVNS. The CDR3 protein is CASTKGQGGNSPLHF. CDR3 in DNA: TGTGCCAGCACCAAGGGGCAGGGAGGTAATTCACCCCTCCACTTT.

The J gene is TRBJ1-5, the V gene TRBV10-3; D ambiguous. The germline CDR1 and CDR2 sequences are ENHRY and SYGVKD. The CDR3 is 14 residues long. The V end lost 8 bases, the J end lost 6 bases, and 17 bases lay between the germline ends. As DNA, the CDR3 is TGTGCCATCCAGGACGAAAGGGTAGGTCAGCCCCAGCATTTT. Translating gives CAIQDERVGQPQHF.

This clonotype was counted only a few times. The rearrangement links TRBV12-3 or TRBV12-4 to TRBJ2-5; no clear D gene. V was shortened by 7 bases and J by 2 bases, with 11 bases between the two germline ends. The length of the CDR3 is 13 residues. Here the CDR3 DNA reads TGTGCCAGCACCCCCGGCTGGCAAGAGACCCAGTACTTC. Its protein is CASTPGWQETQYF.

The J gene is TRBJ1-2, the V gene TRBV10-3; TRBD1 agrees at 11 bases. This CDR3 spans 14 amino acids. Trimming at V came to 5 bases and at J to 8 bases, leaving 7 bases not matched to a gene. CDR1 ENHRY and CDR2 SYGVKD come from the germline V gene. This chain's CDR3 is CAISSGQGAGGYTF. In DNA, the CDR3 is TGTGCCATCAGTTCCGGACAGGGGGCGGGGGGCTACACCTTC.

This clonotype turned up a few times. J is TRBJ2-7 and V is TRBV6-2 or TRBV6-3; D call uncertain. Trimming took off 0 bases at V and 3 bases at J, with 9 bases between the two ends. The CDR3 spans 14 residues. In germline, CDR1 is MNHEY, CDR2 SVGEGT. The DNA for the CDR3 is TGTGCCAGCAGTTACTCGTTCGGTTACTACGAGCAGTACTTC. Translating it yields CASSYSFGYYEQYF.

This clonotype has just a few counts. The chain recombines TRBV5-1 with TRBJ2-3; D unclear. The V and J ends lost 3 bases and 6 bases respectively, with 17 bases between them. The germline CDR1 and CDR2 sequences are SGHRS and YFSETQ. The CDR3 consists of 15 residues. CDR3 loop: CASSSDPGLWDTQYF. Written as DNA, the CDR3 is TGCGCCAGCAGCTCCGACCCGGGCCTTTGGGATACGCAGTATTTT.

This clonotype was counted between two and nine times. The V and J genes are TRBV11-2 and TRBJ2-1; TRBD1 is a possible D gene (5 bases). V lost 0 bases to trimming and J lost 0 bases, with 12 bases between them. This CDR3 contains 17 residues. CDR1 is SGHAT and CDR2 is FQNNGV in the germline V gene. CDR3 in amino acids: CASSLESGRASYNEQFF. Written as DNA, the CDR3 is TGTGCCAGCAGCTTAGAGTCGGGCAGGGCCTCCTACAATGAGCAGTTCTTC.

This chain uses TRBV29-1 with TRBJ2-3; the D gene is possibly TRBD1 (6 bases). The germline V gene encodes CDR1 SQVTM and CDR2 ANQGSEA. The CDR3 extends over 14 amino acids. Trimming took off 8 bases at V and 2 bases at J, with 17 bases between the two ends. The CDR3 DNA follows: TGCAGCTTCAACGACAGGAGGCCCACAGATACGCAGTATTTT. Its protein is CSFNDRRPTDTQYF.

V is TRBV9 and J is TRBJ2-7, with D hard to call. V was trimmed by 0 bases and J by 0 bases, leaving 7 bases between them. This CDR3 has 14 amino acids. The germline V gene has CDR1 SGDLS and CDR2 YYNGEE. The CDR3 DNA sequence: TGTGCCAGCAGCGTAGGAGGAGACTCCTACGAGCAGTACTTC. Amino acids: CASSVGGDSYEQYF.

The sample holds a few counts of this clonotype. This chain connects TRBV12-3 or TRBV12-4 to TRBJ2-4, with TRBD1 matching 8 bases. V gave up 7 bases and J gave up 8 bases; unmatched junction bases: 13. The length of the CDR3 is 15 residues. The DNA of the CDR3 is TGTGCCAGCACTCACGGACAGGGCAGGCTGCACATTCAGTACTTC. Encoded protein: CASTHGQGRLHIQYF.

Only a few counts were recorded for this clonotype. The chain combines TRBV20-1 with TRBJ2-1, with 13 positions matching TRBD2. The CDR3 runs 15 residues. J gave up 5 bases and V 3 bases, and 4 bases lay outside the gene matches. The V gene's germline CDR1 is DFQATT and CDR2 SNEGSKA (reference sequence). The CDR3 region is CSARELAGGDNEQFF. The CDR3 DNA reads as TGCAGTGCTAGGGAACTAGCGGGAGGGGACAATGAGCAGTTCTTC.

Only a few counts were recorded for this clonotype. The chain joins TRBV20-1 to TRBJ2-1, with a tentative D call TRBD2 (5 bases). The CDR3 totals 10 residues. Germline-derived CDR1 and CDR2 are DFQATT and SNEGSKA (reference sequence). V shed 6 bases and J shed 9 bases, with 9 bases lying between them. CDR3 amino acids: CSAAGGEQFF. CDR3 sequence (DNA): TGCAGTGCGGCTGGAGGTGAGCAGTTCTTC.

The chain couples TRBV5-1 to TRBJ1-1, with D possibly being TRBD1 (6 bases). CDR1 SGHRS and CDR2 YFSETQ come from the germline V gene. V lost 0 bases, J lost 3 bases, and 15 bases lay in between. The CDR3 is made up of 16 amino acids. This CDR3 is CASSLGGGRRDTEAFF. The CDR3 DNA sequence: TGCGCCAGCAGCTTGGGAGGGGGGCGTAGGGACACTGAAGCTTTCTTT.

The CDR3 region is CASSENFGKEQFF. The CDR3 DNA reads as TGCGCCAGCAGTGAGAATTTTGGTAAAGAGCAGTTCTTC. This rearrangement joins TRBV10-1 to TRBJ2-1; D is undetermined. Germline-derived CDR1 and CDR2 are WNHNN and SYGVQD (reference sequence). The length of the CDR3 is 13 residues. V shed 2 bases and J shed 10 bases, with 12 bases lying between them.

This clonotype was detected many times. The chain uses TRBV9 and TRBJ1-3; 8 bases fit TRBD1. The V gene end was trimmed by 4 bases and the J gene end by 3 bases; junction bases not matched to a gene: 9. Germline-derived CDR1 and CDR2 are SGDLS and YYNGEE. The length of the CDR3 is 16 residues. CDR3 sequence: CASSHPTGDSGNTIYF. For the CDR3, the DNA is TGTGCCAGCAGCCATCCGACAGGGGATAGTGGAAACACCATATATTTT.

Ten or more counts support this clonotype. This chain joins TRBV6-5 and TRBJ1-1; 10 bases agree with TRBD1. CDR3 size: 18 residues. Germline V CDR1 and CDR2: MNHEY, SVGAGI. After removal of 2 bases from V and 5 bases from J, the junction contained 14 bases not matched to a gene. The CDR3 DNA reads TGTGCCAGCAGTTACACACAATCACCGGGACAGGGGTTAACTGAAGCTTTCTTT. It specifies CASSYTQSPGQGLTEAFF.

The chain carries TRBV9 and TRBJ1-2, with a possible D match to TRBD1 (6 bases). The CDR3 runs 17 residues. Germline V gives CDR1 SGDLS, CDR2 YYNGEE. V lost 2 bases and J 3 bases, leaving 20 bases between the germline ends. Here the CDR3 DNA reads TGTGCCAGCAGCGTCCACCCTGGGGGCGGCTCCGACTATGGCTACACCTTC. It codes for CASSVHPGGGSDYGYTF.

This clonotype was detected only a few times. The chain recombines TRBV15 with TRBJ2-2; 12 bases are shared with TRBD2. This CDR3 has 17 amino acids. The germline gives CDR1 LNHNV, CDR2 YYDKDF (reference sequence). The V and J ends lost 5 bases and 6 bases, in that order; junction bases with no gene match: 10. The CDR3 DNA reads TGTGCCACCAGCCCGACTAGCGGGGGTCCCCCCGCCGGGGAGCTGTTTTTT. Encoded protein: CATSPTSGGPPAGELFF.

The chain has TRBV6-5 and TRBJ2-1; the D is unclear. The CDR3 consists of 16 residues. Trimming shortened V by 6 bases and J by 8 bases, and 23 bases separated the two germline ends. Germline CDR1 MNHEY, CDR2 SVGAGI. The CDR3 loop reads CASSYIGSGQGYEQFF. CDR3 coding DNA: TGTGCCAGCAGCTACATTGGATCTGGCCAAGGGTATGAGCAGTTCTTC.

This clonotype occurred a few times. V is TRBV20-1 and J is TRBJ2-1; tentative D call: TRBD2 (5 bases). This CDR3 comprises 14 residues. The V and J ends lost 6 bases and 3 bases respectively, with 15 bases between them. Germline V CDR1 and CDR2: DFQATT, SNEGSKA (reference sequence). CDR3 DNA: TGCAGTGCCGCAACCCCCGGACTCTACAATGAGCAGTTCTTC. Translation: CSAATPGLYNEQFF.

The chain links TRBV2 to TRBJ1-2; tentatively, D is TRBD1 (6 bases). This CDR3 comprises 14 residues. The V gene's germline CDR1 is SNHLY and CDR2 FYNNEI. The V end lost 6 bases, the J end lost 4 bases, and 15 bases lay between the germline ends. The CDR3 nucleotides are TGTGCCAGCAGGGGTTGGACAGACTCCTATGGCTACACCTTC. This codes for CASRGWTDSYGYTF.

The rearrangement links TRBV6-5 to TRBJ2-7; maybe TRBD1 (6 bases). This CDR3 spans 12 amino acids. V was trimmed by 6 bases and J by 5 bases, leaving 11 bases between them. CDR1 is MNHEY, CDR2 SVGAGI, per germline. The CDR3 coding sequence is TGTGCCAGCAGGGCAGGGGCCCACGAGCAGTACTTC. Its protein product is CASRAGAHEQYF.

There are a few counts of this clonotype. The chain couples TRBV28 to TRBJ1-5; 7 nucleotides agree with TRBD1. V was clipped by 6 bases and J by 6 bases; unmatched bases: 11. CDR3 length: 15 amino acids. Germline V gives CDR1 MDHEN, CDR2 SYDVKM. The CDR3 nucleotides are TGTGCCAGCAGAGAGCATCGACAGGGTGGTCAGCCCCAGCATTTT. Translated, it gives CASREHRQGGQPQHF.

The J gene is TRBJ2-7, the V gene TRBV29-1; 12 bases line up with TRBD1. With 4 bases clipped from V and 6 bases from J, the junction kept 4 bases outside the gene matches. The CDR3 runs 13 residues. Germline CDR1 SQVTM, CDR2 ANQGSEA. The CDR3 spells CSVGRDRGLEQYF. DNA for the CDR3: TGCAGCGTTGGGCGGGACAGGGGGCTCGAGCAGTACTTC.

This sequence joins TRBV5-1 and TRBJ2-2; D is perhaps TRBD2 (7 bases). Trimming shortened V by 3 bases and J by 2 bases, and 14 bases separated the two germline ends. Germline-derived CDR1 and CDR2 are SGHRS and YFSETQ. The CDR3 length is 16 residues. In DNA, the CDR3 is TGCGCCAGCAGCTCGAACGGGGGGCCTAACACCGGGGAGCTGTTTTTT. It is translated as CASSSNGGPNTGELFF. The full variable domain, rest sourced from reference TRBV5-1 and TRBJ2-2, is KAGVTQTPRYLIKTRGQQVTLSCSPISGHRSVSWYQQTPGQGLQFLFEYFSETQRNKGNFPGRFSGRQFSNSRSEMNVSTLELGDSALYLCASSSNGGPNTGELFFGEGSRLTVL.

This clonotype was observed a few times. V usage is TRBV5-1 and J usage is TRBJ1-4; no definite D call. The germline V gene has CDR1 SGHRS and CDR2 YFSETQ. The CDR3 runs 12 residues. Trimming left V 3 bases short and J 17 bases short, with 17 bases between. The CDR3 loop reads CASSSPRWQYFF. DNA for the CDR3: TGCGCCAGCAGCTCCCCAAGGTGGCAGTACTTTTTT.

Concerning this clonotype itself: At one boundary the junction diverges from the germline segment, which might be a read error. The CDR3 sequence is CASSLGVRDSTPNYGDTF. CDR3 nucleotides: TGCGCCAGCAGCTTGGGGGTCCGGGACAGTACACCTAACTATGGCGACACCTTC. The J gene is TRBJ1-2, the V gene TRBV5-1, with TRBD1 identical over 7 bases. The germline V gene encodes CDR1 SGHRS and CDR2 YFSETQ. CDR3 length: 18 residues.